There are a few counts of the clone carrying this T cell receptor beta chain. Antigen: not known. These data belong to a study of identical twins. Study-level results: Part of the zero-insertion signal could reflect confounding by invariant MAIT and iNKT cells.

Unique molecular identifiers were in the cDNA, with template-switch universal primer binding. TCRdb called the 5' RACE reads again in MiXCR, with one record for every CDR3 protein. The repertoire holds roughly 540,000 distinct CDR3 sequences, with 20% to 25% as singletons. The V gene's germline CDR1 is MNHEY and CDR2 SVGAGI. The CDR3 sequence is 14 residues long. V was clipped by 2 bases and J by 3 bases, with 11 bases between them. These data were likewise used in another study, on T cells expressing NK-cell markers. That study adds: Of the CD8+ T cell pool in over 5 donors, roughly 1.0-7.5% was accounted for by dominant NKG2C+ clonotypes. For a few donors, these clonotypes were likewise the leading ones in the CD3+CD56-NKG2C+ fraction.

This sequence joins TRBV6-5 and TRBJ2-7; TRBD2 might be the D (5 bases). Sequenced input: CD4+ T cells sorted from blood. This clonotype was obtained from a woman aged 18 to 35 in good health. In DNA form, the CDR3 reads TGTGCCAGCAGTTACCCGGGATTTGGCTACGAGCAGTACTTC. Translated: CASSYPGFGYEQYF.